Given below is one T cell receptor (beta chain) in context. This entry comes from a study of T cells after somatic rescue of genetic block. Deletions cut 1 base from V and 1 base from J, with 7 bases between. CDR1 and CDR2 from the germline V gene are LNHDA and SQIVND (reference sequence). This CDR3 comprises 14 residues. Libraries were prepared by immunoSEQ multiplex PCR; TCRdb keeps only in-frame clonotypes and omits some of them. The repertoire holds tens of thousands of clones, with 85% to 90% as singletons. This chain connects TRBV19 to TRBJ2-5; D not resolved. Sequenced sample: peripheral blood mononuclear cells (PBMCs). The source is a woman aged 18 to 35. CDR3 nucleotide sequence: TGTGCCAGTAGTATAGCCCCAGTCCAAGAGACCCAGTACTTC. It encodes CASSIAPVQETQYF.